This TCR beta chain was observed in a study of shared clonotypes between healthy human individuals. Germline V gene data show CDR1 as SGHRS and CDR2 as YFSETQ. The CDR3 is made up of 15 amino acids. V dropped 4 bases and J dropped 4; count of bases not matched to a gene: 9. The input for sorted-subset replicate PCRs was about 200 ng DNA, tens of thousands of T cell genomes. As originally analysed: Filtering differed since immunoSEQ provided only junctions, with no quality scores. Profiled with immunoSEQ multiplex PCR; TCRdb holds only in-frame clones, not every one. V, J and clone size derive from that table, while D and trimming were established from the DNA sequence. The repertoire holds over 750,000 clones, 90% to 98% seen once, with 0.2% to 0.25% in the top ten. CD45RO-negative cells were positively selected for CCR7, leaving out terminally differentiated effector memory CD45RA+ cells. This clone was seen more than once but under ten times.

The V gene is TRBV5-1, the J gene TRBJ2-7; 9 bases match TRBD2. Specimen: naive CD8+ T cells sorted from blood. This TCR was recovered from a man aged 30 to 45 in good health. The DNA of the CDR3 is TGCGCCAGCAGCGCGCGACTAGCGGATCATTACGAGCAGTACTTC. It encodes CASSARLADHYEQYF.